The 7 T cell receptor beta chains presented below share a single source sample, sequenced in a study of response to subunit inactivated influenza vaccine (dated by TCRdb to 2017 to 2018). In light of the paper, this sample's time point label describes: 45 to 55 days after influenza vaccine administration. Receptors were amplified or captured by RT-PCR. The data were produced on an Illumina HiSeq 2500. The public reads were run again by TCRdb, first through fastp at Q25 and then through MiXCR, and only productive beta chains were kept. Each CDR3 protein appears once, grouped with its most common genes and DNA. This sample has about 520,000 distinct CDR3 sequences in its table, and around 9.9% of those were observed once. The ten largest clonotypes hold around 12% of the sample. The sequencing here drew on PBMCs from blood, taken roughly 45 days after vaccination. The receptor source for this set is a man aged 45-65 years who received an inactivated influenza vaccine. Donor details come from another sample of the same person, matched by shared clones.

This clonotype was detected many times. The CDR3 sequence: CASSLTPSTDTQYF. CDR3 DNA sequence: TGTGCCAGCAGTTTAACCCCGAGCACAGATACGCAGTATTTT. The chain is built from TRBV12-3 or TRBV12-4 and TRBJ2-3; D ambiguous. This CDR3 region has 14 residues. V was trimmed by 2 bases and J by 0 bases, leaving 6 bases between them.

V usage is TRBV6-1 and J usage is TRBJ2-7; 11 nucleotides line up with TRBD1. Germline CDR1 is MNHNS and CDR2 is SASEGT. The CDR3 has 14 residues. The V gene end was trimmed by 5 bases and the J gene end by 4 bases; junction bases not matched to a gene: 4. CDR3 region: CASSRTGGWYEQYF. For the CDR3, the DNA is TGTGCCAGCAGTCGGACAGGGGGCTGGTACGAGCAGTACTTC.

This clonotype appeared a single time. The chain is built from TRBV7-9 and TRBJ2-5; 7 bases are shared with TRBD1. Germline V CDR1 and CDR2: SEHNR, FQNEAQ (reference sequence). This CDR3 region has 15 residues. V lost 5 bases and J lost 4; bases outside the gene matches: 10. CDR3 region: CASSAQTGLSETQYF. In DNA, the CDR3 is TGTGCCAGCAGCGCCCAGACAGGGTTATCAGAGACCCAGTACTTC. Filled out from reference TRBV7-9 and TRBJ2-5, the complete variable domain reads DTGVSQNPRHKITKRGQNVTFRCDPISEHNRLYWYRQTLGQGPEFLTYFQNEAQLEKSRLLSDRFSAERPKGSFSTLEIQRTEQGDSAMYLCASSAQTGLSETQYFGPGTRLLVL.

There are a few counts of this clonotype. In DNA form, the CDR3 reads TGTGCCAGCAGTGAAGCGCTTGAGTCTAGCGGGAGGGAGACCCAGTACTTC. It specifies CASSEALESSGRETQYF. The chain couples TRBV2 to TRBJ2-5, with 11 bases identical to TRBD2. CDR1 is SNHLY, CDR2 FYNNEI, per germline. CDR3 length: 17 amino acids. The V and J ends lost 0 bases and 5 bases, in that order; junction bases with no gene match: 8. Supplemented by reference TRBV2 and TRBJ2-5, the full variable domain reads EPEVTQTPSHQVTQMGQEVILRCVPISNHLYFYWYRQILGQKVEFLVSFYNNEISEKSEIFDDQFSVERPDGSNFTLKIRSTKLEDSAMYFCASSEALESSGRETQYFGPGTRLLVL.

This chain uses TRBV20-1 with TRBJ1-5; D unclear. CDR1 DFQATT and CDR2 SNEGSKA come from the germline V gene (reference sequence). The CDR3 consists of 14 residues. With 0 bases removed from V and 2 bases from J, the gap between germline ends came to 8 bases. The CDR3 region has the DNA TGCAGTGCTAGAGATCCCAGGCGCAATCAGCCCCAGCATTTT. This gives the protein CSARDPRRNQPQHF.

The gene calls are TRBV12-3 or TRBV12-4 and TRBJ2-6, with D perhaps TRBD2 (6 bases). Between the trimmed V and J ends, which lost 3 bases and 16 bases, there was a span of 19 bases. This CDR3 comprises 14 residues. The CDR3 DNA is TGTGCCAGCAGTTTTTCGTTGGAGGGGCCTGGTCTGACTTTC. Translating it yields CASSFSLEGPGLTF.

A few counts support this clonotype. The chain is built from TRBV18 and TRBJ2-7; the match to TRBD1 covers 8 bases. V was clipped by 3 bases and J by 5 bases; unmatched bases: 9. The V gene's germline CDR1 is KGHSH and CDR2 LQKENI. The CDR3 length is 15 residues. Written as DNA, the CDR3 is TGTGCCAGCTCACCCCTCCCAGGGGGCTACGACGAGCAGTACTTC. It yields the protein CASSPLPGGYDEQYF. The full variable domain, with the rest looked up from reference TRBV18 and TRBJ2-7, is NAGVMQNPRHLVRRRGQEARLRCSPMKGHSHVYWYRQLPEEGLKFMVYLQKENIIDESGMPKERFSAEFPKEGPSILRIQQVVRGDSAAYFCASSPLPGGYDEQYFGPGTRLTVT.